The clone carrying this T cell receptor (beta chain) was observed a single time. What it recognizes is unknown. Germline V gene lookup returns CDR1 SGHRS and CDR2 YFSETQ. This CDR3 comprises 15 residues. The V end lost 4 bases, the J end lost 0 bases, and 10 bases lay between the germline ends. The data derive from a study of Ad26.COV2.S vaccination and SARS-CoV-2 variants. Study-wide context: The donor was enrolled in the Ad26.COV2.S arm of the COV1001 trial. The authors gave Ad26.COV2.S intramuscularly, either once or twice 56 days apart.

Indicated treatment: about 20 received Ad26.COV2.S at low or high dose, single or two shots; a few received placebo; per-sample allocation not given. Collection of samples fell on day 63 after the first vaccine or placebo injection. An adult donor aged 18-55 years was enrolled in Boston. Study-wide results and caveats: Placebo recipients showed lower spike-specific TCR breadth than vaccinees.

Generated by immunoSEQ multiplex PCR, the TCRdb table keeps only in-frame clones and is missing some. This sample carries about 350,000 clones, more than 75% of them seen once, and the ten largest clones take 2.5% to 3.5%. This TCR was recovered from a person between 18 and 59 years old who received the Ad26.COV2.S COVID-19 vaccine or a placebo. The genes are TRBV5-1 and TRBJ2-2; perhaps D is TRBD1 or TRBD2 (5 bases each). The sequenced sample was peripheral blood, obtained in a trial of Ad26.COV2.S vaccine versus placebo. The chain's CDR3 is CASSRDGTNTGELFF. The CDR3, as DNA: TGCGCCAGCAGCCGGGACGGAACGAACACCGGGGAGCTGTTTTTT. Using reference TRBV5-1 and TRBJ2-2 for the parts outside the CDR3, the full variable domain is KAGVTQTPRYLIKTRGQQVTLSCSPISGHRSVSWYQQTPGQGLQFLFEYFSETQRNKGNFPGRFSGRQFSNSRSEMNVSTLELGDSALYLCASSRDGTNTGELFFGEGSRLTVL.